This T cell receptor (beta chain) is from a study of immune evolution from preneoplasia to lung adenocarcinoma. Points from the study as a whole: Normal lung had the highest top T cell clone frequencies. Normal lung had highest clonality; later lesions appeared denser, more diverse.

Germline CDR1 reads MNHEY; CDR2 reads SMNVEV (reference sequence). This CDR3 comprises 16 residues. The V end was cut by 5 bases, the J end by 3 bases, with 19 bases between. This clone was picked up one time. Its antigen is still unknown. Repertoires were generated with immunoSEQ multiplex PCR, while TCRdb's copy carries only in-frame clones and drops some. The data hold about 7,000 clones, with 60% to 80% observed a single time. What was sequenced was FFPE adjacent normal lung tissue. The clonotype was recovered from a person aged 70 to 85 with lung adenocarcinoma. This chain links TRBV27 with TRBJ2-5, with D possibly being TRBD1 (6 bases). CDR3: CASSPRPGHEEETQYF. The CDR3, as DNA: TGTGCCAGCAGTCCGAGACCGGGACACGAGGAAGAGACCCAGTACTTC.